Sequencing of this T cell receptor (beta chain) was carried out in a study of shared clonotypes between healthy human individuals. Study overall: Per donor, three plates held CD4 naive cells, three held CD4 memory, two held CD8 naive and one held CD8 memory. Study results and limitations: Across subsets, estimated richness was generally greater for naive than for memory populations.

The germline V and J ends were trimmed by 4 bases and 4 bases, with 18 bases remaining between them. Germline lookup yields CDR1 SGHRS and CDR2 YFSETQ. This CDR3 has 15 residues. With regard to this clone: Its antigen remains unidentified.

Produced via immunoSEQ multiplex PCR; TCRdb's table is partial and in-frame only. The profile shows about 2.4 million clones, 93% of them singletons. This chain uses TRBV5-1 with TRBJ2-7, with a weak D call TRBD1 (6 bases). Sequencing was done on a sample of naive CD4+ T cells from PBMCs. Specified subset: CD45RA+ positively selected. The source is a man between 18 and 29 years old in good health. Some clones in this sample may be carry-over from other donors' samples. The DNA for the CDR3 is TGCGCCAGCAGCCTTGCGGGCAGGGGTGTTTACGAGCAGTACTTC. Translation gives CASSLAGRGVYEQYF.